This section outlines one T cell receptor (beta chain) sequence together with its context. This clonotype was detected ten times or more. The antigen it binds to is not known. Nothing much larger sits one base from this clone, and base qualities are not available. CDR3 length: 12 amino acids, cysteine to phenylalanine. The CDR3 DNA has 36 bases and is translated from base 1. V drops 8 bases and J drops 2 bases, leaving 8 bases in between. The germline V gene sets CDR1 to KGHSH and CDR2 to LQKENI. Sequencing took place on an Illumina HiSeq 2500. First-strand cDNA was synthesized using Superscript III and a set of TRAV- and TRBV-specific primers, so that both TCRalpha and TCRbeta chains were covered. TCRs were amplified with Phusion for roughly 20 PCR cycles, with a constant-region primer paired with the adapter attached to the V primers. The MessageAmp II aRNA Amplification Kit was used to amplify the isolated mRNA, with in vitro transcription run for roughly 15 hours at 37 degrees C. mRNA for TCR sequencing was isolated with the Dynabeads mRNA DIRECT Purification Kit. Indexed Illumina adapters were added in a second roughly 26-cycle Phusion PCR, and the resulting products were purified with AMPure XP beads. Regarding the original processing steps: Using custom Perl scripts, TCR sequences that encoded the same protein were pooled, out-of-frame sequences were dropped, and the abundance of each clonotype was calculated. TCR sequences supported by only a single read were excluded from analysis. Among the metrics used to describe the repertoires were Shannon entropy, Gini index, clonality, richness, and the frequency of TCRs shared between repertoires. The public reads were run again by TCRdb, first through fastp at Q25 and then through MiXCR, and only productive beta chains were kept. Rows merge per CDR3 protein into single entries with the most common DNA and genes. These V and J calls originate from TCRdb's pipeline instead of the authors' own analysis. The sample table holds around 80,000 distinct CDR3 sequences, of which 18% were seen once. Under 7.5% of the sample rests with the top ten.

This record belongs to a study of low-dose radiotherapy and immunotherapy resistance in tumors (dated by TCRdb to the early 2020s). Study-level background: In Cohort 1, 0.5 Gy per fraction was delivered every 2 weeks, and a total PTV dose of 6.5 Gy was prescribed. In Cohort 2, 1 Gy per fraction was delivered every two weeks, for a total of 13 Gy over 26 weeks. Nivolumab was administered intravenously as a 240 mg flat dose every two weeks, and ipilimumab was administered intravenously at 1 mg/kg every six weeks. Eight patients were included in the translational analysis: three from the first dose cohort and the first five from the second dose cohort. Starting on cycle 1 day 1, patients took 300 mg of aspirin by mouth once daily for four cycles. Randomization of trial participants into treatment groups was not performed. Every two weeks, patients got intravenous cyclophosphamide at 200 mg/m2, given one day ahead of each radiation and immunotherapy administration.

The time point label here, explained by the study, means: before trial treatment. The donors took part in RACIN, a single-arm, phase I, dose-escalation trial that combined nivolumab, ipilimumab, aspirin, low-dose cyclophosphamide and low-dose radiotherapy. Patients with advanced, TIL-negative solid tumors were considered eligible. Sequenced here: PBMCs, sampled before treatment. The sequence was collected from a male donor with prostate cancer. The rearranged segments are TRBV18 and TRBJ2-3, with the D gene not confidently named. The DNA is TGTGCCAGCAGCTCAACCACAGATACGCAGTATTTT. Translated, this gives CASSSTTDTQYF.